The 14 T cell receptor beta chains below were found in one sample sequenced in a study of Graves' ophthalmopathy and Graves' hyperthyroidism. RNA served as the template for amplifying TCR beta CDR3 regions. The first-round RT-PCR employed HTBI primers together with the Qiagen OneStep RT-PCR kit. A multiplex PCR was then performed as the second round. Via MiXCR, TCRdb re-called the multiplex PCR reads, giving one row per CDR3 protein. The sample consists of 500,000 to 700,000 distinct CDR3 sequences, 20% to 25% of them appearing once. The sample comprised peripheral blood. The source of these receptors is a woman aged 18 to 35 with stable Graves' hyperthyroidism. Some clones in this sample may be carry-over from other donors' samples.

This clonotype turned up a few times. This CDR3 reads CASSGTSVYEQYF. For the CDR3, the DNA is TGTGCCAGCAGTGGGACTAGCGTCTACGAGCAGTACTTC. V usage is TRBV2 and J usage is TRBJ2-7; 9 nucleotides align to TRBD2. This CDR3 contains 13 residues. Looked up from germline, CDR1 is SNHLY and CDR2 is FYNNEI. V was clipped by 4 bases and J by 3 bases; unmatched bases: 1.

V and J are TRBV20-1 and TRBJ2-2; 11 positions agree with TRBD2. After removal of 0 bases from V and 2 bases from J, the junction contained 2 bases not matched to a gene. From germline, CDR1 is DFQATT and CDR2 SNEGSKA (reference sequence). The CDR3 runs to 16 residues. CDR3 sequence (DNA): TGCAGTGCTAGAGATAGACTAGCGGGAAACACCGGGGAGCTGTTTTTT. This codes for CSARDRLAGNTGELFF.

This clonotype was seen ten or more times. The J gene is TRBJ2-5, the V gene TRBV11-1; D is unclear. Germline lookup yields CDR1 SGHAT and CDR2 FQDESV (reference sequence). With 5 bases removed from V and 1 base from J, the gap between germline ends came to 11 bases. CDR3 length: 14 amino acids. In DNA form, the CDR3 reads TGTGCCAGCAGCCCCACGGTGTTCCAAGAGACCCAGTACTTC. Translated: CASSPTVFQETQYF.

The V gene is TRBV20-1, the J gene TRBJ2-7; D perhaps matches TRBD2 (6 bases). Germline V gene lookup returns CDR1 DFQATT and CDR2 SNEGSKA (reference sequence). The CDR3 is 12 amino acids. Between the trimmed V and J ends, which lost 7 bases and 1 base, there was a span of 11 bases. The chain's CDR3 is CSGGGVSYEQYF. Written as DNA, the CDR3 is TGCAGTGGAGGAGGGGTTTCCTACGAGCAGTACTTC.

This clonotype was seen repeatedly, ten times or more. The rearrangement links TRBV6-1 to TRBJ2-5; TRBD2 aligns across 8 bases. V lost 6 bases to trimming and J lost 5 bases; unmatched junction nucleotides: 8. CDR3 length: 14 amino acids. From germline, CDR1 is MNHNS and CDR2 SASEGT. The DNA of the CDR3 is TGTGCCAGCAGAGGAGCGGGAGCGGTGGAGACCCAGTACTTC. It is translated as CASRGAGAVETQYF.

This clonotype was detected ten times or more. The V and J genes are TRBV12-3 or TRBV12-4 and TRBJ1-6, with D possibly being TRBD1 (5 bases). The CDR3 spans 14 residues. The V end was cut by 3 bases, the J end by 5 bases, with 8 bases between. The CDR3: CASSFGANNSPLHF. Here the CDR3 DNA reads TGTGCCAGCAGTTTTGGGGCGAATAATTCACCCCTCCACTTT.

Only a few counts were recorded for this clonotype. This chain connects TRBV14 to TRBJ2-7, with TRBD2 matching 8 bases. Germline CDR1 and CDR2: SGHDN and FVKESK. CDR3 size: 15 residues. Germline trimming cut 2 bases from V and 3 bases from J; bases unmatched to any gene: 6. The DNA of the CDR3 is TGTGCCAGCAGCCAATGGGCGCGGGGGGACTACGAGCAGTACTTC. Its protein is CASSQWARGDYEQYF.

This clonotype was seen ten or more times. The rearrangement links TRBV11-2 to TRBJ1-1; D not resolved. Per the germline V gene, CDR1 is SGHAT and CDR2 is FQNNGV. V was trimmed by 2 bases and J by 1 base, leaving 8 bases between them. This CDR3 has 14 residues. The chain's CDR3 is CASSLNSTNTEAFF. CDR3 DNA: TGTGCCAGCAGCTTAAATTCCACGAACACTGAAGCTTTCTTT.

This clonotype was counted ten times or more. The chain is built from TRBV25-1 and TRBJ1-1, with a weak D call TRBD1 (5 bases). V shed 5 bases and J shed 8 bases, with 15 bases lying between them. From germline, CDR1 is MGHDK and CDR2 SYGVNS. This CDR3 is 13 amino acids long. CDR3 protein: CASSPMGEGEAFF. The CDR3 coding sequence is TGTGCCAGCAGTCCGATGGGGGAAGGGGAAGCTTTCTTT.

This clonotype was found many times. The chain couples TRBV11-2 to TRBJ1-6; no clear D. CDR1 and CDR2 (germline): SGHAT, FQNNGV. Between the trimmed V and J ends, which lost 0 bases and 10 bases, there was a span of 13 bases. This CDR3 has 15 residues. In DNA, the CDR3 is TGTGCCAGCAGCTTAGATCGTGCCGGGCACTCACCCCTCCACTTT. Translating gives CASSLDRAGHSPLHF. Supplemented by reference TRBV11-2 and TRBJ1-6, the full variable domain reads EAGVAQSPRYKIIEKRQSVAFWCNPISGHATLYWYQQILGQGPKLLIQFQNNGVVDDSQLPKDRFSAERLKGVDSTLKIQPAKLEDSAVYLCASSLDRAGHSPLHFGNGTRLTVT.

The rearrangement uses TRBV30 and TRBJ2-7, with D uncertain. This CDR3 is built from 12 residues. Germline V gene lookup returns CDR1 GTSNPN and CDR2 SVGIG (reference sequence). The ends were cut back, 0 bases at V and 3 bases at J, with 6 bases in the middle. The CDR3, as DNA: TGTGCCTGGAGTGTCGGGTACTACGAGCAGTACTTC. Encoded protein: CAWSVGYYEQYF.

The CDR3, as DNA: TGTGCCAGCAGTCGGGGGGTAGCGGGGGGACACCAAGAGACCCAGTACTTC. The encoded protein is CASSRGVAGGHQETQYF. V usage is TRBV12-3 or TRBV12-4 and J usage is TRBJ2-5; 10 bases map to TRBD2. Unmatched junction bases numbered 9, after V lost 5 bases and J lost 0 bases. The CDR3 extends over 17 amino acids.

This clonotype showed up many times. Mismatch with germline at one junction end may stem from a read error. The chain combines TRBV12-3 or TRBV12-4 with TRBJ1-1; D perhaps matches TRBD1 (5 bases). This CDR3 is 17 amino acids long. DNA for the CDR3: TGTGCCAGCAGTTCGAGGGGAGGGCGAGCGCTGAAAACTGAAGCTTTCTTT. Translated: CASSSRGGRALKTEAFF.

This clonotype was observed at least ten times. This chain joins TRBV28 and TRBJ1-6; 10 nucleotides match TRBD1. The CDR3 contains 15 residues. V lost 2 bases, J lost 10 bases, and 5 bases stayed unmatched. Per the germline V gene, CDR1 is MDHEN and CDR2 is SYDVKM. The CDR3 region has the DNA TGTGCCAGCAGTTTAGGGACAGGGGTGGACTCACCCCTCCACTTT. Its protein product is CASSLGTGVDSPLHF.